These 22 T cell receptor beta chains originate from one sample sequenced in a study of CD8 T cells in ankylosing spondylitis. Study results and caveats: A TCR beta motif of 8 or 9 highly homologous variants appeared characteristic of ankylosing spondylitis blood.

No antigen has been identified for these receptors. TCRdb ran MiXCR on the 5' RACE reads and lists one entry per CDR3 protein. There are roughly 700,000 distinct CDR3 sequences in the sample; around 20% occur only once, and around 19% lies in the top ten. The sequenced sample was blood, either unsorted or a sorted T cell fraction (not recorded which). The receptor source for this set is a male donor with ankylosing spondylitis.

The chain combines TRBV7-6 with TRBJ2-7; D remains unclear. Germline V gene data show CDR1 as SGHVS and CDR2 as FNYEAQ. Trimming took 1 base from V and 0 from J, leaving 7 bases between them. The length of the CDR3 is 14 residues. The CDR3 is CASSLESSSYEQYF. The CDR3, as DNA: TGTGCCAGCAGCTTAGAGTCTAGCTCCTACGAGCAGTACTTC.

The chain joins TRBV2 to TRBJ1-6; 10 bases fit TRBD1. Germline lookup yields CDR1 SNHLY and CDR2 FYNNEI. V lost 8 bases to trimming and J lost 9 bases; unmatched junction nucleotides: 4. There are 13 residues in the CDR3. The chain's CDR3 is CASGGQGLSPLHF. The CDR3 coding sequence is TGTGCCAGCGGGGGACAGGGGCTTTCACCCCTCCACTTT.

The table lists this clonotype with a few counts. The chain has TRBV27 and TRBJ2-1; TRBD1 agrees at 9 bases. The CDR3 is 18 amino acids. Germline assignment: CDR1 MNHEY and CDR2 SMNVEV (reference sequence). V shed 3 bases and J 1 base; nucleotides not matched to a gene: 10. The CDR3 reads CASSFVKGQGGSYNEQFF. CDR3 bases: TGTGCCAGCAGTTTCGTAAAGGGACAGGGCGGGTCCTACAATGAGCAGTTCTTC.

Only a few counts were recorded for this clonotype. This rearrangement joins TRBV28 to TRBJ1-4; D call uncertain. The V end was cut by 4 bases, the J end by 5 bases, with 17 bases between. Germline V gene data show CDR1 as MDHEN and CDR2 as SYDVKM. This CDR3 comprises 16 residues. The CDR3: CASSYPKRQQNEKLFF. As DNA, the CDR3 is TGTGCCAGCAGTTACCCCAAGAGACAACAGAATGAAAAACTGTTTTTT.

The rearrangement joins TRBV3-1 to TRBJ2-3; no firm D call. Trimming left V 4 bases short and J 2 bases short, with 13 bases between. The CDR3 sequence is 15 residues long. CDR1 LGHDT and CDR2 YNNKEL come from the germline V gene (reference sequence). The CDR3 loop is CASSPPGPITDTQYF. The CDR3 DNA is TGTGCCAGCAGCCCCCCCGGACCTATCACAGATACGCAGTATTTT.

Only a few counts were recorded for this clonotype. J is TRBJ1-1 and V is TRBV10-3, with 8 bases lining up with TRBD1. Trimming took 1 base from V and 5 from J; bases not matched to a gene: 15. The CDR3 contains 18 residues. Germline loops: CDR1 ENHRY, CDR2 SYGVKD. The CDR3 nucleotides read TGTGCCATCAGTGAGTGGGGGGACAGGCCTACAAAGGGGACTGAAGCTTTCTTT. As protein: CAISEWGDRPTKGTEAFF.

The chain employs TRBV2 and TRBJ1-2; unclear D gene. Germline loops: CDR1 SNHLY, CDR2 FYNNEI. This CDR3 is 13 amino acids long. V lost 3 bases and J lost 3, with 8 bases in between. The CDR3 DNA reads TGTGCCAGCAGTGATCTGGCAGACTATGGCTACACCTTC. This encodes CASSDLADYGYTF. Using reference TRBV2 and TRBJ1-2 for the parts outside the CDR3, the full variable domain is EPEVTQTPSHQVTQMGQEVILRCVPISNHLYFYWYRQILGQKVEFLVSFYNNEISEKSEIFDDQFSVERPDGSNFTLKIRSTKLEDSAMYFCASSDLADYGYTFGSGTRLTVV.

The V gene is TRBV5-1, the J gene TRBJ2-5, with 8 bases aligning to TRBD2. The CDR3 is 15 residues long. V gave up 4 bases and J gave up 3 bases; unmatched junction bases: 8. The germline V gene has CDR1 SGHRS and CDR2 YFSETQ. The CDR3 here is CASSPTPGREETQYF. CDR3 DNA: TGCGCCAGCAGCCCCACTCCCGGGAGGGAAGAGACCCAGTACTTC.

The chain joins TRBV9 to TRBJ2-2; D gene unclear. Trimming took off 4 bases at V and 6 bases at J, with 13 bases between the two ends. CDR1 SGDLS and CDR2 YYNGEE come from the germline V gene. The CDR3 sequence is 14 residues long. In DNA form, the CDR3 reads TGTGCCAGCAGCCCCAGGAGCTCCGCCGGGGAGCTGTTTTTT. Encoded protein: CASSPRSSAGELFF. Together with reference TRBV9 and TRBJ2-2, the CDR3 gives the full variable domain: DSGVTQTPKHLITATGQRVTLRCSPRSGDLSVYWYQQSLDQGLQFLIQYYNGEERAKGNILERFSAQQFPDLHSELNLSSLELGDSALYFCASSPRSSAGELFFGEGSRLTVL.

The genes are TRBV7-9 and TRBJ1-2; D might be TRBD1 (5 bases). Trimming left V 5 bases short and J 5 bases short, with 21 bases between. CDR1 is SEHNR and CDR2 is FQNEAQ in the germline V gene (reference sequence). The CDR3 is made up of 16 amino acids. As DNA, the CDR3 is TGTGCCAGCAGCAGAGGGGACCTTCAGGCCTATTATGGCTACACCTTC. Translated, it gives CASSRGDLQAYYGYTF.

The rearrangement joins TRBV5-1 to TRBJ2-5; 7 nucleotides match TRBD1. Germline CDR1 reads SGHRS; CDR2 reads YFSETQ. This CDR3 contains 15 residues. The V and J ends lost 5 bases and 0 bases, in that order; junction bases with no gene match: 7. The CDR3 DNA sequence: TGCGCCAGCAGAATCGGGACAGTCTACCAAGAGACCCAGTACTTC. Translation gives CASRIGTVYQETQYF.

The chain is built from TRBV28 and TRBJ2-7, with 7 bases aligning to TRBD2. The germline V gene encodes CDR1 MDHEN and CDR2 SYDVKM. The CDR3 is 14 residues long. V gave up 3 bases and J gave up 6 bases; unmatched junction bases: 8. As DNA, the CDR3 is TGTGCCAGCAGTTTCCGAGCGGGAAAGGTCGAGCAGTACTTC. As protein: CASSFRAGKVEQYF.

This clonotype has just a few counts. The V gene is TRBV27, the J gene TRBJ2-3; 9 bases line up with TRBD2. The CDR3 totals 15 residues. Germline assignment: CDR1 MNHEY and CDR2 SMNVEV (reference sequence). V lost 8 bases, J lost 2 bases, and 8 bases stayed unmatched. In DNA form, the CDR3 reads TGTGCCAGCCGACTAGCGGCATACATCACAGATACGCAGTATTTT. Its translation is CASRLAAYITDTQYF.

This sequence joins TRBV2 and TRBJ1-1; D not certain. The CDR3 has 14 amino acids. Germline loops: CDR1 SNHLY, CDR2 FYNNEI. Trimming shortened V by 6 bases and J by 0 bases, and 11 bases separated the two germline ends. CDR3 nucleotides: TGTGCCAGCAGGGTCGGCATAATGAACACTGAAGCTTTCTTT. Protein: CASRVGIMNTEAFF.

This CDR3 reads CASSEGGRDNQPQHF. The CDR3, as DNA: TGTGCCAGCAGTGAAGGGGGCAGGGACAATCAGCCCCAGCATTTT. The chain recombines TRBV2 with TRBJ1-5; possible D gene TRBD1, 5 bases. V lost 1 base to trimming and J lost 3 bases, with 10 bases between them. The CDR3 loop spans 15 amino acids. The V gene's germline CDR1 is SNHLY and CDR2 FYNNEI.

The CDR3 protein is CASRQEDYHTYNEQFF. The CDR3, as DNA: TGTGCCAGCCGCCAGGAGGACTACCATACCTACAATGAGCAGTTCTTC. The gene calls are TRBV5-6 and TRBJ2-1; D might be TRBD2 (6 bases). This CDR3 contains 16 residues. Germline values: CDR1 SGHDT, CDR2 YYEEEE. V was clipped by 7 bases and J by 2 bases, with 19 bases between them. Using reference TRBV5-6 and TRBJ2-1 for the parts outside the CDR3, the full variable domain is DAGVTQSPTHLIKTRGQQVTLRCSPKSGHDTVSWYQQALGQGPQFIFQYYEEEERQRGNFPDRFSGHQFPNYSSELNVNALLLGDSALYLCASRQEDYHTYNEQFFGPGTRLTVL.

Of note for this clonotype: One end of the junction does not line up with germline, which may come from a read error. The chain carries TRBV12-3 or TRBV12-4 and TRBJ2-7; 7 nucleotides align to TRBD1. The CDR3 contains 14 residues. CDR3 sequence reads: CASSSQGVTYELYF. The DNA of the CDR3 is TGTGCCAGCAGTTCTCAGGGGGTAACCTACGAGCTGTACTTC.

This clonotype has only a few counts. The rearrangement uses TRBV20-1 and TRBJ1-2; 9 bases align to TRBD1. The CDR3 extends over 13 amino acids. After removal of 4 bases from V and 7 bases from J, the junction contained 7 bases not matched to a gene. Germline V gives CDR1 DFQATT, CDR2 SNEGSKA (reference sequence). The CDR3 protein is CSATDRGWGGYTF. As DNA, the CDR3 is TGCAGTGCTACCGACAGGGGGTGGGGTGGCTACACCTTC.

This clonotype was counted only a few times. This chain joins TRBV24-1 and TRBJ2-1, with 10 bases fitting TRBD2. Germline CDR1 reads KGHDR; CDR2 reads SFDVKD. The CDR3 has 15 residues. Trimming cost V 8 bases and J 5 bases; bases outside gene matches: 8. In DNA form, the CDR3 reads TGTGCCACCACAACGTCTAGCGGGAGCGACAATGAGCAGTTCTTC. Its translation: CATTTSSGSDNEQFF.

The table lists this clonotype with a few counts. This rearrangement joins TRBV5-1 to TRBJ1-2; tentatively, D is TRBD1 (5 bases). CDR1 and CDR2 from the germline V gene are SGHRS and YFSETQ. The CDR3 consists of 13 residues. The V end was cut by 4 bases, the J end by 4 bases, with 11 bases between. The CDR3 loop is CASSPPQGYGYTF. The CDR3 DNA follows: TGCGCCAGCAGCCCCCCGCAGGGCTATGGCTACACCTTC.

The V call is TRBV7-8, the J call TRBJ2-1; D remains ambiguous. Germline values: CDR1 SGHVS, CDR2 FQNEAQ. V lost 5 bases and J lost 6, with 11 bases in between. This CDR3 is built from 13 residues. CDR3 in amino acids: CASSVRTFNEQFF. The CDR3 DNA follows: TGTGCCAGCAGCGTTCGGACCTTCAATGAGCAGTTCTTC.

The chain carries TRBV3-1 and TRBJ2-1, with D possibly being TRBD1 or TRBD2 (5 bases each). Germline assignment: CDR1 LGHDT and CDR2 YNNKEL (reference sequence). V was shortened by 0 bases and J by 9 bases, with 9 bases between the two germline ends. The CDR3 loop spans 13 amino acids. The CDR3 DNA follows: TGTGCCAGCAGCCAAGATGGGGGAGCTGAGCAGTTCTTC. Protein product: CASSQDGGAEQFF.